The 17 T cell receptor beta chains presented below share a single source sample, sequenced in a study of tumor-infiltrating lymphocytes in primary liver carcinoma. From 20-30 mg of unsorted bulk tissue, DNA and RNA were co-extracted together. Synthesis of TCR beta cDNA was carried out from about 540 ng total RNA with a constant-region primer. Three nested multiplex PCR rounds of slightly modified ARM-PCR generated TCR beta libraries. The study ran its first two PCR rounds for about 11 cycles each, using TRBV1-TRBV30 forward primers and a C-beta reverse primer. TCRdb reprocessed the multiplex PCR reads with MiXCR, giving one entry per CDR3 protein. The data contain about 92,000 distinct CDR3 sequences, less than 75% of them seen just once; the ten biggest clones take up around 26%. The specimen sequenced was tumor-adjacent normal liver tissue. These receptors were collected from a man aged 35 to 55 with primary liver carcinoma and hepatitis B virus infection.

Turning to this clonotype: This sequence may be a read error, since a much larger clone differs from it by one base. J is TRBJ2-7 and V is TRBV5-4; 8 nucleotides line up with TRBD1. The CDR3 length is 15 residues. Trimming removed 3 bases from V and 2 bases from J; junction bases left unmatched: 7. CDR1 SGHNT and CDR2 YYREEE come from the germline V gene (reference sequence). The CDR3 bases are TGTGCCAGCAGCTCGGGACAGGCGCACACCTACGAGCAGTACTTC. Encoded protein: CASSSGQAHTYEQYF.

The gene calls are TRBV20-1 and TRBJ2-1, with a tentative D call TRBD1 (6 bases). CDR1 and CDR2 from the germline V gene are DFQATT and SNEGSKA (reference sequence). Trimming left V 6 bases short and J 0 bases short, with 15 bases between. This CDR3 comprises 15 residues. CDR3 bases: TGCAGTGCCCCCCGGGACACCAGCTCCTACAATGAGCAGTTCTTC. It codes for CSAPRDTSSYNEQFF.

The count of this clonotype is one. The genes are TRBV11-2 and TRBJ1-1; D remains unclear. The CDR3 is made up of 14 amino acids. Germline V CDR1 and CDR2: SGHAT, FQNNGV. V lost 7 bases and J lost 3, with 15 bases in between. CDR3 DNA sequence: TGTGCCAGCATCATGGAGGGTATGGACACTGAAGCTTTCTTT. It codes for CASIMEGMDTEAFF.

As regards this clonotype: No conserved phenylalanine or tryptophan is present at the end of the CDR3, so a read error is the likely explanation. This rearrangement joins TRBV11-3 to TRBJ2-1; 11 bases align to TRBD2. This CDR3 is 16 amino acids long. Trimming cost V 4 bases and J 8 bases; bases outside gene matches: 10. Germline V lookup: CDR1 SGHNT, CDR2 YENEEA. The CDR3 loop is CASSYRTSGSTDEQFL. In DNA, the CDR3 is TGTGCCAGCAGCTACCGAACTAGCGGGAGTACGGATGAGCAGTTCTTA.

Worth noting for this clonotype: This could be a read error, since a much larger clone is one nucleotide away. The chain combines TRBV6-1 with TRBJ2-3; no firm D call. CDR3 length: 13 amino acids. Germline V gene data show CDR1 as MNHNS and CDR2 as SASEGT. The CDR3 spells CTSSDSVGDTQYF. CDR3 coding DNA: TGTACCAGCAGTGATTCGGTTGGGGATACGCAGTATTTT.

V usage is TRBV7-3 and J usage is TRBJ2-1; 7 bases are shared with TRBD2. Germline lookup yields CDR1 SGHTA and CDR2 FQGTGA. Trimming took 5 bases from V and 3 from J; bases not matched to a gene: 10. CDR3 length: 16 amino acids. The CDR3: CASSPAGGRGYNEQFF. In DNA form, the CDR3 reads TGTGCCAGCAGCCCCGCGGGCGGGAGAGGCTACAATGAGCAGTTCTTC.

On this clonotype itself: Because it lacks the conserved phenylalanine or tryptophan at the end, this CDR3 is likely a read error. It is unclear where the CDR3 begins or ends on the DNA, so no DNA is shown, and the CDR3 is as TCRdb lists it. The J gene is TRBJ2-7, the V gene TRBV6-6; the table's D gene call, TRBD2, was not cross checked with the DNA. 14 amino acids form the CDR3, both terminal residues included. Germline loops: CDR1 MNHNY, CDR2 SVGAGI (reference sequence). CDR3 amino acids: CASSYSRADYEQCL.

This clonotype was counted only a few times. This may stem from a read error, because a much larger clone lies one nucleotide away. V and J are TRBV6-5 and TRBJ2-5; TRBD2 aligns across 7 bases. V gave up 5 bases and J gave up 5 bases; unmatched junction bases: 5. Germline V CDR1 and CDR2: MNHEY, SVGAGI. The CDR3 loop spans 13 amino acids. CDR3 nucleotides: TGTGCCAGCAGTCTGACTAGCTGGGAGACCCAGTACTTC. It encodes CASSLTSWETQYF.

In this sample, this clonotype turned up once. A read error is possible here, since a much larger clone lies one base away. The rearrangement joins TRBV6-2 or TRBV6-3 to TRBJ2-5; the D gene is possibly TRBD2 (6 bases). This CDR3 has 13 residues. V lost 6 bases, J lost 2 bases, and 10 bases lay in between. Germline assignment: CDR1 MNHEY and CDR2 SVGEGT. CDR3 nucleotides: TGTGCCAGCAGCCTGGGACTTCAAGAGACCCAGTACTTC. This codes for CASSLGLQETQYF.

Details on this clonotype: Because the CDR3 is missing its conserved closing phenylalanine or tryptophan, this is likely a read error. The rearrangement links TRBV7-8 to TRBJ2-5; TRBD2 agrees at 9 bases. The V segment lost 6 bases and the J segment 5 bases; nucleotides outside the gene matches: 13. The germline V gene encodes CDR1 SGHVS and CDR2 FQNEAQ. The CDR3 totals 16 residues. For the CDR3, the DNA is TGTGCCAGCAGGGGCGGGAGGGTGACACTGGGTGAGACCCAGTACTCC. It codes for CASRGGRVTLGETQYS.

Details on this clonotype: A much larger clone differs by one base, so this may be a read error. The rearrangement links TRBV6-6 to TRBJ2-1; 9 bases fit TRBD1. Germline lookup yields CDR1 MNHNY and CDR2 SVGAGI (reference sequence). The CDR3 totals 12 residues. CDR3 sequence (DNA): TGTGCCAGCAGCCGACAGGGGGATGAGCAGCTCTTC. Protein product: CASSRQGDEQLF.

Details on this clonotype: Germline and junction disagree at one end, which may indicate a read error. The gene calls are TRBV6-2 or TRBV6-3 and TRBJ2-7, with D unresolved. Germline V CDR1 and CDR2: MNHEY, SVGEGT. CDR3 length equals 14 residues. CDR3 amino acids: CACSYETGPYEQYF. The CDR3 bases are TGTGCCTGCAGTTACGAGACGGGTCCCTACGAGCAGTACTTC.

The CDR3: CASSSGTSSYNEQFF. The CDR3 coding sequence is TGTGCCAGCAGCTCAGGGACGAGCAGTTACAATGAGCAGTTCTTC. The rearrangement links TRBV11-2 to TRBJ2-1, with D perhaps matching TRBD1 or TRBD2 (5 bases each). The germline V gene encodes CDR1 SGHAT and CDR2 FQNNGV. V was cut by 4 bases and J by 4 bases, with 14 bases left in between. CDR3 length equals 15 residues. Supplemented by reference TRBV11-2 and TRBJ2-1, the full variable domain reads EAGVAQSPRYKIIEKRQSVAFWCNPISGHATLYWYQQILGQGPKLLIQFQNNGVVDDSQLPKDRFSAERLKGVDSTLKIQPAKLEDSAVYLCASSSGTSSYNEQFFGPGTRLTVL.

This clonotype was found a few times. This may be a read error, as it is one base from a much larger clone. The chain links TRBV6-2 or TRBV6-3 to TRBJ2-2; 10 bases are shared with TRBD1. The J segment lost 6 bases and the V segment lost 6 bases, leaving 7 bases of the junction unmatched. The germline V gene has CDR1 MNHEY and CDR2 SVGEGT. The CDR3 length is 15 residues. CDR3 amino acids: CASRNRTGGPGELFF. The CDR3 DNA sequence: TGTGCCAGCAGGAACCGGACAGGGGGGCCCGGGGAGCTGTTTTTT.

As concerns this clonotype: A much larger clone lies a single base off, so this may be a read error. The chain is built from TRBV4-2 and TRBJ2-1; 11 bases line up with TRBD2. Germline V lookup: CDR1 LGHNA, CDR2 YNFKEQ. V lost 0 bases to trimming and J lost 3 bases; unmatched junction nucleotides: 4. This CDR3 region has 17 residues. CDR3 DNA: TGTGCCAGCAGCCAAGATAGCGGGAGGGCAGACTACAATGAGCAGTTCTTC. Translated, it gives CASSQDSGRADYNEQFF.

The J gene is TRBJ2-1, the V gene TRBV11-3, with D possibly matching TRBD2 (5 bases). CDR3 length equals 14 residues. In germline, CDR1 is SGHNT, CDR2 YENEEA. V lost 7 bases and J 6 bases, leaving 16 bases between the germline ends. The CDR3 nucleotides read TGTGCCAGCAATTCCCGGGGTAGCACCAATGAGCAGTTCTTC. Translation gives CASNSRGSTNEQFF. Full variable domain (rest looked up from reference TRBV11-3 and TRBJ2-1): EAGVVQSPRYKIIEKKQPVAFWCNPISGHNTLYWYLQNLGQGPELLIRYENEEAVDDSQLPKDRFSAERLKGVDSTLKIQPAELGDSAVYLCASNSRGSTNEQFFGPGTRLTVL.

This sequence joins TRBV7-9 and TRBJ1-4, with D perhaps matching TRBD1 (5 bases). Trimming removed 5 bases at V and 2 bases at J, with 15 bases between. Germline-derived CDR1 and CDR2 are SEHNR and FQNEAQ (reference sequence). The CDR3 contains 16 residues. CDR3 loop: CASSRGRTNTNEKLFF. The CDR3 DNA is TGTGCCAGCAGCCGGGGACGGACTAACACTAATGAAAAACTGTTTTTT. The full variable domain, its missing parts supplied by reference TRBV7-9 and TRBJ1-4, is DTGVSQNPRHKITKRGQNVTFRCDPISEHNRLYWYRQTLGQGPEFLTYFQNEAQLEKSRLLSDRFSAERPKGSFSTLEIQRTEQGDSAMYLCASSRGRTNTNEKLFFGSGTQLSVL.